The 7 T cell receptor beta chains given below trace back to one sample, sequenced in a study of Tregs in tolerant kidney transplant recipients. Measured with immunoSEQ multiplex PCR; TCRdb has only the in-frame clones, and not every one. Altogether 75,000 to 85,000 clones are present, 85% to 95% being singletons, with the ten largest covering 0.34%. Sequencing used Tregs from blood, obtained before the transplant. The origin of the receptors is a human donor who received a combined kidney and bone marrow transplant.

This clone came up a few times. This chain uses TRBV18 with TRBJ2-7; no reliable D call. The CDR3 length is 14 residues. V was pared by 3 bases and J by 5 bases, with 14 bases between. The germline CDR1 and CDR2 sequences are KGHSH and LQKENI. In DNA form, the CDR3 reads TGTGCCAGCTCACCGAGGTCAAGCACCCACGAGCAGTACTTC. Protein: CASSPRSSTHEQYF.

The chain links TRBV2 to TRBJ2-3, with 10 bases fitting TRBD2. After removal of 6 bases from V and 5 bases from J, the junction contained 5 bases not matched to a gene. Germline V lookup: CDR1 SNHLY, CDR2 FYNNEI. The CDR3 contains 14 residues. The CDR3 sequence: CASRIRLAGDTQYF. For the CDR3, the DNA is TGTGCCAGCAGGATACGACTAGCGGGAGATACGCAGTATTTT.

V and J are TRBV5-4 and TRBJ2-7; 10 positions match TRBD1. V was clipped by 4 bases and J by 4 bases; unmatched bases: 5. Germline V gene data show CDR1 as SGHNT and CDR2 as YYREEE (reference sequence). The CDR3 is made up of 14 amino acids. CDR3 protein: CASSPTGGGYEQYF. CDR3 nucleotides: TGTGCCAGCAGCCCGACAGGGGGCGGTTACGAGCAGTACTTC. The full variable domain, in which reference TRBV5-4 and TRBJ2-7 provide the parts outside the CDR3, is ETGVTQSPTHLIKTRGQQVTLRCSSQSGHNTVSWYQQALGQGPQFIFQYYREEENGRGNFPPRFSGLQFPNYSSELNVNALELDDSALYLCASSPTGGGYEQYFGPGTRLTVT.

The genes are TRBV28 and TRBJ1-5; unclear D gene. Germline assignment: CDR1 MDHEN and CDR2 SYDVKM. CDR3 size: 12 residues. V lost 7 bases and J 16 bases, leaving 20 bases between the germline ends. As DNA, the CDR3 is TGTGCCAGCACCAAGCTCGGGGAAGGAAGCCATTTT. Translating it yields CASTKLGEGSHF.

The rearrangement joins TRBV2 to TRBJ1-3, with 9 nucleotides matching TRBD1. This CDR3 comprises 15 residues. Germline assignment: CDR1 SNHLY and CDR2 FYNNEI. V was pared by 6 bases and J by 4 bases, with 7 bases of the junction left unmatched. The DNA for the CDR3 is TGTGCCAGCAGAGCCGGACAGGGGCACGGAAACACCATATATTTT. Its translation is CASRAGQGHGNTIYF.

V is TRBV5-1 and J is TRBJ2-5; 7 bases map to TRBD1. This CDR3 contains 13 residues. Looked up from germline, CDR1 is SGHRS and CDR2 is YFSETQ. V dropped 4 bases and J dropped 1; count of bases not matched to a gene: 1. In DNA, the CDR3 is TGCGCCAGCAGCGGGACAGTCCAAGAGACCCAGTACTTC. Residues: CASSGTVQETQYF.

This clone has a single count. J is TRBJ2-4 and V is TRBV7-2; D is unclear. Trimming shortened V by 5 bases and J by 1 base, and 12 bases separated the two germline ends. Germline V gene lookup returns CDR1 SGHTA and CDR2 FQGNSA. CDR3 length: 15 amino acids. In nucleotides, the CDR3 is TGTGCCAGCAGCCTTAGCCCTTTCGCCAAAAACATTCAGTACTTC. Translated: CASSLSPFAKNIQYF.